The 29 T cell receptor beta chains below come from one sample, sequenced in a study of cytomegalovirus exposure and HLA in healthy donors. Researchers ran the PCR with 60 Vbeta and 13 Jbeta primers. Clones were read by immunoSEQ multiplex PCR, and TCRdb kept only the in-frame ones, dropping some. Of around 180,000 clones in the sample, around 82% were seen once. Sequencing input: PBMCs. These TCRs come from a man aged 35-49 years in good health and CMV-seronegative.

The CDR3 here is CASSLTVPGSYNSPLHF. The CDR3 DNA is TGCGCCAGCAGCCTGACAGTTCCTGGCTCCTATAATTCACCCCTCCACTTT. This chain connects TRBV4-1 to TRBJ1-6; weak D call: TRBD1 (5 bases). The CDR3 runs to 17 residues. CDR1 is MGHRA, CDR2 YSYEKL, per germline. V was pared by 4 bases and J by 0 bases, with 13 bases between.

This clone was observed a few times. The chain employs TRBV29-1 and TRBJ2-7; 7 nucleotides line up with TRBD1. Germline V gene data show CDR1 as SQVTM and CDR2 as ANQGSEA. Losses at the gene ends were 4 bases for V and 2 bases for J; bases not matched to a gene: 5. CDR3 size: 13 residues. CDR3 DNA: TGCAGCGTTGCAGCAGGGACAGCCTACGAGCAGTACTTC. Amino acid sequence: CSVAAGTAYEQYF.

The chain uses TRBV11-3 and TRBJ2-7; D remains ambiguous. V lost 3 bases and J lost 3, with 6 bases in between. Per germline, CDR1 SGHNT and CDR2 YENEEA. The CDR3 loop spans 12 amino acids. CDR3 sequence: CASSLSVYEQYF. As DNA, the CDR3 is TGTGCCAGCAGCTTGTCAGTCTACGAGCAGTACTTC. Using reference TRBV11-3 and TRBJ2-7 for the parts outside the CDR3, the full variable domain is EAGVVQSPRYKIIEKKQPVAFWCNPISGHNTLYWYLQNLGQGPELLIRYENEEAVDDSQLPKDRFSAERLKGVDSTLKIQPAELGDSAVYLCASSLSVYEQYFGPGTRLTVT.

The chain is built from TRBV23-1 and TRBJ1-1; D not resolved. TRBV23-1 is classed as an ORF, of uncertain function. The V gene lost 2 bases and the J gene lost 6 bases, with 4 bases spanning the gap. CDR3 length: 11 residues. DNA for the CDR3: TGCGCCAGCAGTCAAATCGCTGAAGCTTTCTTT. It encodes CASSQIAEAFF.

This sequence joins TRBV9 and TRBJ1-2; unclear D gene. The CDR3 extends over 14 amino acids. Trimming took 0 bases from V and 2 from J, leaving 8 bases between them. Germline CDR1 and CDR2: SGDLS and YYNGEE. The CDR3 is CASSVGDPNYGYTF. CDR3 bases: TGTGCCAGCAGCGTAGGAGATCCAAACTATGGCTACACCTTC.

The chain is built from TRBV11-2 and TRBJ1-1, with 7 bases aligning to TRBD1. The CDR3 is 15 residues long. In germline, CDR1 is SGHAT, CDR2 FQNNGV. The trim removed 7 bases at V and 0 bases at J, leaving 8 bases unmatched. The CDR3 region is CASTSTGDLNTEAFF. The CDR3 DNA reads TGTGCCAGCACATCCACAGGGGACTTGAACACTGAAGCTTTCTTT.

V usage is TRBV7-2 and J usage is TRBJ2-7, with D perhaps matching TRBD1 (6 bases). Germline V gives CDR1 SGHTA, CDR2 FQGNSA. The CDR3 has 18 residues. V shed 5 bases and J shed 0 bases, with 23 bases lying between them. The CDR3 sequence is CASSPGSGASLNSYEQYF. The CDR3 DNA reads as TGTGCCAGCAGCCCAGGCTCAGGGGCCTCCCTAAACTCCTACGAGCAGTACTTC.

V and J are TRBV27 and TRBJ2-2; the match to TRBD2 covers 10 bases. Trimming at V came to 4 bases and at J to 8 bases, leaving 7 bases not matched to a gene. Germline V gene lookup returns CDR1 MNHEY and CDR2 SMNVEV (reference sequence). This CDR3 has 15 residues. CDR3 protein: CASSWSSGSAGELFF. The CDR3 DNA sequence: TGTGCCAGCAGTTGGTCTAGCGGGAGCGCGGGGGAGCTGTTTTTT.

The chain recombines TRBV5-4 with TRBJ1-6; unclear D gene. Trimming shortened V by 0 bases and J by 3 bases, and 7 bases separated the two germline ends. CDR3 length: 15 residues. Per germline, CDR1 SGHNT and CDR2 YYREEE (reference sequence). CDR3 in DNA: TGTGCCAGCAGCTTGGCGTCGGGCTATAATTCACCCCTCCACTTT. Its protein product is CASSLASGYNSPLHF.

The sample holds a few counts of this clone. The rearrangement joins TRBV29-1 to TRBJ2-3, with 15 bases aligning to TRBD2. V dropped 6 bases and J dropped 6; count of bases not matched to a gene: 4. The CDR3 is 14 amino acids. CDR1 is SQVTM, CDR2 ANQGSEA, per germline. The CDR3 here is CSVGLAGGLDTQYF. The DNA of the CDR3 is TGCAGCGTGGGACTAGCGGGAGGATTGGATACGCAGTATTTT.

The rearrangement joins TRBV5-4 to TRBJ1-2; unclear D gene. This CDR3 comprises 14 residues. Germline V CDR1 and CDR2: SGHNT, YYREEE (reference sequence). Trimming left V 2 bases short and J 4 bases short, with 12 bases between. CDR3 sequence reads: CASSLYSISYGYTF. As DNA, the CDR3 is TGTGCCAGCAGCTTATACAGCATTTCCTATGGCTACACCTTC.

This clone was detected once. V is TRBV4-1 and J is TRBJ1-4, with D unclear. The CDR3 loop spans 20 amino acids. Germline V gene data show CDR1 as MGHRA and CDR2 as YSYEKL. V was shortened by 4 bases and J by 0 bases, with 24 bases between the two germline ends. The chain's CDR3 is CASSPRSGFAQRTTNEKLFF. In DNA, the CDR3 is TGCGCCAGCAGCCCGAGGTCGGGGTTCGCCCAACGGACAACTAATGAAAAACTGTTTTTT.

The chain links TRBV10-3 to TRBJ1-2; D gene ambiguous. Trimming removed 6 bases from V and 3 bases from J, with 20 bases in between. Germline CDR1 is ENHRY and CDR2 is SYGVKD. The CDR3 runs 16 residues. The CDR3 sequence is CAISGVRPRSDYGYTF. The CDR3 DNA follows: TGTGCCATCAGCGGAGTTAGACCCCGGTCTGACTATGGCTACACCTTC.

On this clone: Other DNA variants within this sample encode the same CDR3. The chain has TRBV7-2 and TRBJ1-1, with a weak D call TRBD1 (6 bases). V was shortened by 4 bases and J by 1 base, with 7 bases between the two germline ends. This CDR3 is built from 13 residues. Germline assignment: CDR1 SGHTA and CDR2 FQGNSA. The CDR3 protein is CASSSGQNTEAFF. Written as DNA, the CDR3 is TGTGCCAGCAGCTCGGGACAGAACACTGAAGCTTTCTTT.

This chain connects TRBV5-1 to TRBJ2-5; D is undetermined. The CDR3 length is 11 residues. Germline-derived CDR1 and CDR2 are SGHRS and YFSETQ. With 4 bases removed from V and 5 bases from J, the gap between germline ends came to 6 bases. For the CDR3, the DNA is TGCGCCAGCAGCGCTGCGGAGACCCAGTACTTC. Translated: CASSAAETQYF.

This clone was seen a few times. The V and J genes are TRBV6-5 and TRBJ2-5, with D maybe TRBD1 (6 bases). There are 15 residues in the CDR3. Trimming cost V 0 bases and J 4 bases, with 12 bases left between them. The germline V gene has CDR1 MNHEY and CDR2 SVGAGI. CDR3 nucleotides: TGTGCCAGCAGTTACTCTACAGGGCTTCGAGAGACCCAGTACTTC. Encoded protein: CASSYSTGLRETQYF.

The chain combines TRBV2 with TRBJ2-1, with 10 bases lining up with TRBD1. The trim removed 9 bases at V and 6 bases at J, leaving 8 bases unmatched. The germline V gene encodes CDR1 SNHLY and CDR2 FYNNEI. The CDR3 totals 14 residues. The CDR3 loop is CARGTDRGLNEQFF. Here the CDR3 DNA reads TGTGCCAGAGGGACTGACAGGGGGCTCAATGAGCAGTTCTTC.

This chain links TRBV4-1 with TRBJ2-6; no clear D. The CDR3 is made up of 15 amino acids. Germline-derived CDR1 and CDR2 are MGHRA and YSYEKL. The V and J ends lost 4 bases and 0 bases respectively, with 7 bases between them. Here the CDR3 reads CASSLTYSGANVLTF. CDR3 sequence (DNA): TGCGCCAGCAGCCTAACTTACTCTGGGGCCAACGTCCTGACTTTC.

The chain carries TRBV7-6 and TRBJ2-1, with D perhaps matching TRBD2 (7 bases). V lost 2 bases and J 5 bases, leaving 13 bases between the germline ends. The length of the CDR3 is 15 residues. CDR1 SGHVS and CDR2 FNYEAQ come from the germline V gene. The CDR3 sequence is CASSLFAGAHNEQFF. The CDR3 DNA follows: TGTGCCAGCAGCTTATTCGCGGGGGCCCACAATGAGCAGTTCTTC.

This rearrangement joins TRBV9 to TRBJ2-7; D is unresolved. This CDR3 is 16 amino acids long. Germline V gene sequence: CDR1 SGDLS, CDR2 YYNGEE. Trimming removed 0 bases from V and 0 bases from J, with 13 bases in between. The CDR3 DNA sequence: TGTGCCAGCAGCGTAGATGCGGCGGCGAGCTCCTACGAGCAGTACTTC. Its translation: CASSVDAAASSYEQYF.

The chain employs TRBV9 and TRBJ2-5; D gene ambiguous. Trimming took 0 bases from V and 1 from J, leaving 7 bases between them. The CDR3 length is 14 residues. Germline V lookup: CDR1 SGDLS, CDR2 YYNGEE. The DNA for the CDR3 is TGTGCCAGCAGCGTAGGGAGCCCCCAAGAGACCCAGTACTTC. Translated: CASSVGSPQETQYF.

With respect to this clone: The same CDR3 is also encoded by other DNA sequences in this sample. The chain combines TRBV4-1 with TRBJ1-2; D ambiguous. The V gene's germline CDR1 is MGHRA and CDR2 YSYEKL. This CDR3 spans 13 amino acids. V was pared by 3 bases and J by 5 bases, with 10 bases between. The CDR3: CASSHGRTYGYTF. CDR3 bases: TGCGCCAGCAGCCACGGAAGGACTTATGGCTACACCTTC.

J is TRBJ2-7 and V is TRBV27; TRBD1 matches at 9 bases. The CDR3 has 15 residues. The germline gives CDR1 MNHEY, CDR2 SMNVEV (reference sequence). The junction had 8 bases not matched to a gene; V was cut back by 4 bases and J by 4 bases. CDR3 DNA: TGTGCCAGCAGTTCTGCCGGGACAGGGTCATACGAGCAGTACTTC. Translation: CASSSAGTGSYEQYF.

This clone was recorded only once. J is TRBJ1-6 and V is TRBV6-1; unclear D gene. V was pared by 4 bases and J by 7 bases, with 8 bases between. The CDR3 is made up of 13 amino acids. CDR1 is MNHNS and CDR2 is SASEGT in the germline V gene. CDR3 amino acids: CASSAPRNSPLHF. The CDR3 region has the DNA TGTGCCAGCAGTGCCCCTAGAAATTCACCCCTCCACTTT.

The chain couples TRBV18 to TRBJ2-1; 14 nucleotides agree with TRBD2. The CDR3 extends over 16 amino acids. Trimming cost V 3 bases and J 5 bases; bases outside gene matches: 3. Looked up from germline, CDR1 is KGHSH and CDR2 is LQKENI. As DNA, the CDR3 is TGTGCCAGCTCACCTGGGACTAGCGGGAGCCACAATGAGCAGTTCTTC. It is translated as CASSPGTSGSHNEQFF. The full variable domain, with the rest looked up from reference TRBV18 and TRBJ2-1, is NAGVMQNPRHLVRRRGQEARLRCSPMKGHSHVYWYRQLPEEGLKFMVYLQKENIIDESGMPKERFSAEFPKEGPSILRIQQVVRGDSAAYFCASSPGTSGSHNEQFFGPGTRLTVL.

The V and J genes are TRBV19 and TRBJ2-7; 8 bases line up with TRBD1. In germline, CDR1 is LNHDA, CDR2 SQIVND (reference sequence). This CDR3 has 13 residues. The J segment lost 3 bases and the V segment lost 3 bases, leaving 1 base of the junction unmatched. The CDR3 here is CASSIGTGYEQYF. Here the CDR3 DNA reads TGTGCCAGTAGTATCGGGACAGGCTACGAGCAGTACTTC. The full variable domain, rest sourced from reference TRBV19 and TRBJ2-7, is DGGITQSPKYLFRKEGQNVTLSCEQNLNHDAMYWYRQDPGQGLRLIYYSQIVNDFQKGDIAEGYSVSREKKESFPLTVTSAQKNPTAFYLCASSIGTGYEQYFGPGTRLTVT.

This sequence joins TRBV5-1 and TRBJ2-5; 13 bases line up with TRBD2. J was trimmed by 5 bases and V by 9 bases; bases with no gene match: 7. Germline CDR1 and CDR2: SGHRS and YFSETQ. This CDR3 has 14 amino acids. CDR3 sequence: CATTSGRAGETQYF. The CDR3 DNA reads TGCGCCACTACTAGCGGGAGGGCCGGGGAGACCCAGTACTTC.

The CDR3 sequence is CASSLARASSYNEQFF. CDR3 DNA: TGTGCCAGCAGCTTAGCGCGGGCCAGCTCCTACAATGAGCAGTTCTTC. The genes are TRBV11-2 and TRBJ2-1, with a weak D call TRBD2 (5 bases). Germline V gene lookup returns CDR1 SGHAT and CDR2 FQNNGV. This CDR3 has 16 residues. Trimming removed 1 base from V and 0 bases from J, with 10 bases in between.

This rearrangement joins TRBV6-5 to TRBJ2-5, with 8 bases matching TRBD1. Germline assignment: CDR1 MNHEY and CDR2 SVGAGI. The CDR3 covers 13 residues. V gave up 8 bases and J gave up 1 base; unmatched junction bases: 3. The CDR3 sequence: CASQGAPQETQYF. The CDR3 DNA reads TGTGCCAGCCAGGGGGCTCCCCAAGAGACCCAGTACTTC.